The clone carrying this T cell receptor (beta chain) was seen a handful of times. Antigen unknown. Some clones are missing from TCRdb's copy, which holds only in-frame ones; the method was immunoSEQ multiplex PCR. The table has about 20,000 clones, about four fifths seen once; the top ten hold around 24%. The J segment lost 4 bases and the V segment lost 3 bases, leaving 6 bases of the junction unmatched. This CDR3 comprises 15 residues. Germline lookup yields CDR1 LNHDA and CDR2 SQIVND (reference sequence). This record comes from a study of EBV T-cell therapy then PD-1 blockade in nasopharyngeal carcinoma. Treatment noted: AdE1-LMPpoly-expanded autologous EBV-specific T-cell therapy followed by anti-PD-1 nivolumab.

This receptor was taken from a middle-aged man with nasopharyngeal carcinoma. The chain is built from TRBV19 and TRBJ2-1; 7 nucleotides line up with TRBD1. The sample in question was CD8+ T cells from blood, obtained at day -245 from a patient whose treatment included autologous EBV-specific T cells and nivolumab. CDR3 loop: CASSIGQEPYNEQFF. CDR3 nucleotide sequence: TGTGCCAGTAGTATTGGACAGGAACCATACAATGAGCAGTTCTTC.